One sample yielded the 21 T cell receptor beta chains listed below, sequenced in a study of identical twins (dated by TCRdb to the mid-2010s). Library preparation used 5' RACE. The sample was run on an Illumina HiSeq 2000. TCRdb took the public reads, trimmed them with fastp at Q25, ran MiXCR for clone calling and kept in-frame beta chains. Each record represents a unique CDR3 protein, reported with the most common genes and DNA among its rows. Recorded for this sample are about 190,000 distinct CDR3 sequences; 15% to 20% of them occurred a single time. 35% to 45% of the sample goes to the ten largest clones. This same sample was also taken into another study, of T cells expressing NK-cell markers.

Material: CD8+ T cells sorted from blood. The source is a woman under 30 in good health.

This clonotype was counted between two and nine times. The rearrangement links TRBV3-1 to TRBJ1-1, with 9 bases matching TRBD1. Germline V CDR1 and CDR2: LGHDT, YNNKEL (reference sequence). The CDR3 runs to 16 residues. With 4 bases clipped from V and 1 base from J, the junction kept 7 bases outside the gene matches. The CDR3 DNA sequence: TGTGCCAGCAGCCCTACTCGGACAGGGGAGAACACTGAAGCTTTCTTT. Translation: CASSPTRTGENTEAFF.

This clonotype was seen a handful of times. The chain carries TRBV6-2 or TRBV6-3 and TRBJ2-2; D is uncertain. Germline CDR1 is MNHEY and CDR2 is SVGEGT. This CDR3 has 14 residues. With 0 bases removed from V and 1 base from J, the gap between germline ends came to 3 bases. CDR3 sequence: CASSYSENTGELFF. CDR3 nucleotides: TGTGCCAGCAGTTACTCAGAGAACACCGGGGAGCTGTTTTTT.

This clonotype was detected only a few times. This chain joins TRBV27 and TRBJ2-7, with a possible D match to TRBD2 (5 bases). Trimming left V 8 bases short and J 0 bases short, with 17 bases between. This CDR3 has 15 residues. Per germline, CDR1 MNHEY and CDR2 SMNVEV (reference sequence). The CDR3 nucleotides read TGTGCCAGCGGTGTGAGGGCCTCCGGCTCCTACGAGCAGTACTTC. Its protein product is CASGVRASGSYEQYF.

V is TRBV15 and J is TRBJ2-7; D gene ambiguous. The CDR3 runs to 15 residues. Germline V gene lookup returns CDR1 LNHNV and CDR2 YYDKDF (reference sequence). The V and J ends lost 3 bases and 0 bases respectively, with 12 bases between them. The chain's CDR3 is CATSSILGSSYEQYF. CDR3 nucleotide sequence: TGTGCCACCAGCAGCATTCTCGGAAGCTCCTACGAGCAGTACTTC.

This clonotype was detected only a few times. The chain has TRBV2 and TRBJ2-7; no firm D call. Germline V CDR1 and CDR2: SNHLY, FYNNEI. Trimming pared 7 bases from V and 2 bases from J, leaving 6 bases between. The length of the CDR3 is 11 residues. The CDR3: CASTDTYEQYF. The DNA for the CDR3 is TGTGCCAGCACAGACACCTACGAGCAGTACTTC.

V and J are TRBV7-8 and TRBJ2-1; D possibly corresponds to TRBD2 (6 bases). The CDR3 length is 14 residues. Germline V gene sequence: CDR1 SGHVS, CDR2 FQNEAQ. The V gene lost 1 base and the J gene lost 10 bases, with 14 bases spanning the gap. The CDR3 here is CASSLERSGGEQFF. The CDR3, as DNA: TGTGCCAGCAGCTTAGAGCGGAGTGGAGGGGAGCAGTTCTTC.

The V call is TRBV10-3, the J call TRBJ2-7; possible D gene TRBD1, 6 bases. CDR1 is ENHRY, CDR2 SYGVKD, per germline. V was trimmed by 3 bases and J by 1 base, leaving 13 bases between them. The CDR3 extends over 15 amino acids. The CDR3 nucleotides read TGTGCCATCAGTGATATGGGGACATCTTCCTACGAGCAGTACTTC. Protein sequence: CAISDMGTSSYEQYF.

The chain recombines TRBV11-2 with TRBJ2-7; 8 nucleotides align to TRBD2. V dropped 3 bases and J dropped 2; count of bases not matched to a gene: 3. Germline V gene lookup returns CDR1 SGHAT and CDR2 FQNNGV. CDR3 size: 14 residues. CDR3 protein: CASSFGSGTYEQYF. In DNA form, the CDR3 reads TGTGCCAGCAGCTTTGGTAGCGGGACCTACGAGCAGTACTTC.

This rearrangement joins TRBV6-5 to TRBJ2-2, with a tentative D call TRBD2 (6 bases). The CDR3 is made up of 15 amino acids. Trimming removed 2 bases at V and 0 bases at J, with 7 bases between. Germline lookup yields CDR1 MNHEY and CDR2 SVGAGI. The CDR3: CASSYRGTNTGELFF. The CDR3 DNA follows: TGTGCCAGCAGTTACCGGGGGACGAACACCGGGGAGCTGTTTTTT.

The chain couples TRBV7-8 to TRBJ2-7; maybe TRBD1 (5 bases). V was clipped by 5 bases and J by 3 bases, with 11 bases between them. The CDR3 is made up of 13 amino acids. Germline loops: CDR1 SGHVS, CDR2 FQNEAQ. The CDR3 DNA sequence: TGTGCCAGCAGCCAAGACAGTCTCTACGAGCAGTACTTC. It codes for CASSQDSLYEQYF.

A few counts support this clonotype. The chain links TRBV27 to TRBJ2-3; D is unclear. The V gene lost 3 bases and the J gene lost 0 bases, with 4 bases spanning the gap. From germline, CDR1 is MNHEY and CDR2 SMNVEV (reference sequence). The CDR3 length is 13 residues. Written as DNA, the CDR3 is TGTGCCAGCAGTTTTATTAGCACAGATACGCAGTATTTT. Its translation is CASSFISTDTQYF.

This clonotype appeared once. CDR3 sequence: CASSPGQGRGLTYNEQFF. CDR3 DNA: TGCGCCAGCAGCCCGGGACAGGGGAGGGGACTGACCTACAATGAGCAGTTCTTC. V is TRBV5-1 and J is TRBJ2-1, with 10 nucleotides matching TRBD1. Trimming cost V 4 bases and J 2 bases; bases outside gene matches: 12. The CDR3 runs 18 residues. The V gene's germline CDR1 is SGHRS and CDR2 YFSETQ.

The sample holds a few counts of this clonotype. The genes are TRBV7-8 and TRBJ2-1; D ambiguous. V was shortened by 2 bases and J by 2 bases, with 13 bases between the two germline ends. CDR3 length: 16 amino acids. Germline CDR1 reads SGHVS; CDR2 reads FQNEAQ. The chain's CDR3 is CASSLRSTQAYNEQFF. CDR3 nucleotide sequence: TGTGCCAGCAGCTTAAGGTCGACACAAGCCTACAATGAGCAGTTCTTC.

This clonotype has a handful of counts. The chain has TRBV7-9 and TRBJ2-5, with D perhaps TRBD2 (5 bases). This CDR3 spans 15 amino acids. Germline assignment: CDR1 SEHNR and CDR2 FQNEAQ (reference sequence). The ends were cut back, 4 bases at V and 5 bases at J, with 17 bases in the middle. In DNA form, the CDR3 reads TGTGCCAGCAGCTCGACGGGGTCTCCGGGGGAGACCCAGTACTTC. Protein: CASSSTGSPGETQYF.

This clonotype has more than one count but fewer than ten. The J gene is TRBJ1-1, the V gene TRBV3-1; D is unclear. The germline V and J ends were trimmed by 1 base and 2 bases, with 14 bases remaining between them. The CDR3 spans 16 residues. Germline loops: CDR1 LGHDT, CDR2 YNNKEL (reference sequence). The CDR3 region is CASSQARAGGNTEAFF. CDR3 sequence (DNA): TGTGCCAGCAGCCAAGCCCGGGCAGGAGGAAACACTGAAGCTTTCTTT.

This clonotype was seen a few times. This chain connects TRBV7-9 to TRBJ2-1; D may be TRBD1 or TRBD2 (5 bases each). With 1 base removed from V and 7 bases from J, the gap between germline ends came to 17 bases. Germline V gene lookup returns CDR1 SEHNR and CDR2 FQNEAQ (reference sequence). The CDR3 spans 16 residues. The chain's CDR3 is CASSLVMGEGSNEQFF. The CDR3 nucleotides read TGTGCCAGCAGCTTAGTCATGGGGGAAGGGAGTAATGAGCAGTTCTTC. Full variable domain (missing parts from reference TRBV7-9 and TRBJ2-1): DTGVSQNPRHKITKRGQNVTFRCDPISEHNRLYWYRQTLGQGPEFLTYFQNEAQLEKSRLLSDRFSAERPKGSFSTLEIQRTEQGDSAMYLCASSLVMGEGSNEQFFGPGTRLTVL.

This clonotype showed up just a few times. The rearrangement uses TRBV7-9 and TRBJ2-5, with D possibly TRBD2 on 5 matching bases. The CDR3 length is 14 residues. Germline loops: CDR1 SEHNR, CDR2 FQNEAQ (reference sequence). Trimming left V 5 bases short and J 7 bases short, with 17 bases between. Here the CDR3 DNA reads TGTGCCAGCAGCGACGCATCGGGGTTGGGGACCCAGTACTTC. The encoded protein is CASSDASGLGTQYF.

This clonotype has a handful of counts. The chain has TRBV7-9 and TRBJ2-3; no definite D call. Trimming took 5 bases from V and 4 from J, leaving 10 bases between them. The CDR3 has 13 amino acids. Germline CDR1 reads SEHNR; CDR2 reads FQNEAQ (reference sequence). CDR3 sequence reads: CASSPPRADTQYF. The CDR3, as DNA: TGTGCCAGCAGCCCTCCTAGAGCAGATACGCAGTATTTT.

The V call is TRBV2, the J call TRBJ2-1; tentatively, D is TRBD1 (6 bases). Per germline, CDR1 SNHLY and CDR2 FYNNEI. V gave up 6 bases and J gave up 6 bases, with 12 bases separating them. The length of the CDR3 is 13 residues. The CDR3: CASSWDNSNEQFF. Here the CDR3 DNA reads TGTGCCAGCAGCTGGGACAACTCCAATGAGCAGTTCTTC. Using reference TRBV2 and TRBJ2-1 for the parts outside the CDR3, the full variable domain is EPEVTQTPSHQVTQMGQEVILRCVPISNHLYFYWYRQILGQKVEFLVSFYNNEISEKSEIFDDQFSVERPDGSNFTLKIRSTKLEDSAMYFCASSWDNSNEQFFGPGTRLTVL.

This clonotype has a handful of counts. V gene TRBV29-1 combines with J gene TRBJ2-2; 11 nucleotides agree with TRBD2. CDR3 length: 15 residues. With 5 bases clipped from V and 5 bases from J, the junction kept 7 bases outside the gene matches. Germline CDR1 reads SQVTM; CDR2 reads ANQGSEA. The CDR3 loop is CSVSLAGVRTGELFF. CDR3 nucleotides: TGCAGCGTTTCACTAGCGGGAGTAAGGACCGGGGAGCTGTTTTTT.

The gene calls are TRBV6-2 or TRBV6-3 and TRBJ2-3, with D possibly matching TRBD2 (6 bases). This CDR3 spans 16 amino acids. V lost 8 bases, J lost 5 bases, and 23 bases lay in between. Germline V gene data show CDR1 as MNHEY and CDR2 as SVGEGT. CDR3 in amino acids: CASGARDSTSGDTQYF. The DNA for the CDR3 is TGTGCCAGCGGGGCACGGGACTCCACCTCGGGAGATACGCAGTATTTT.